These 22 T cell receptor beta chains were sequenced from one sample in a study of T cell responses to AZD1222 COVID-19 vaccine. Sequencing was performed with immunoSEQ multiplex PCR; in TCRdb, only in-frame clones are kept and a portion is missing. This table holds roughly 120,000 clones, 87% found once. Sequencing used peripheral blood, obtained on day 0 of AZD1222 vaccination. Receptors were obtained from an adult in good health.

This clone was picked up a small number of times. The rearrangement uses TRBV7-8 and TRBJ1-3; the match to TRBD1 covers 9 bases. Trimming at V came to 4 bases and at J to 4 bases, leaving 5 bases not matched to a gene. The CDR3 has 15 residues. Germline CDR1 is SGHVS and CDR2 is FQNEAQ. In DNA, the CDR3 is TGTGCCAGCAGCTCGAGGACAGGGGTAGGAAACACCATATATTTT. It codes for CASSSRTGVGNTIYF. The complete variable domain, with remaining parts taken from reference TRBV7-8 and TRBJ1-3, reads GAGVSQSPRYKVAKRGQDVALRCDPISGHVSLFWYQQALGQGPEFLTYFQNEAQLDKSGLPSDRFFAERPEGSVSTLKIQRTQQEDSAVYLCASSSRTGVGNTIYFGEGSWLTVV.

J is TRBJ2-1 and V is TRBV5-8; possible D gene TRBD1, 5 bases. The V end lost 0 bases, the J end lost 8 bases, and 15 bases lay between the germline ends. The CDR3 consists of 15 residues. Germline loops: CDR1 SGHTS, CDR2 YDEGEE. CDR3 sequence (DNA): TGTGCCAGCAGCTTGGCCAGGGTGAGGATGCATGAGCAGTTCTTC. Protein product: CASSLARVRMHEQFF.

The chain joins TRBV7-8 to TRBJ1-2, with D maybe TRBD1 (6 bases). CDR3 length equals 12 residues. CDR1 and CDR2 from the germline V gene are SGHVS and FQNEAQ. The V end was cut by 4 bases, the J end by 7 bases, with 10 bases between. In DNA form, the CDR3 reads TGTGCCAGCAGCTCACAGGGTGGTGGCTACACCTTC. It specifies CASSSQGGGYTF.

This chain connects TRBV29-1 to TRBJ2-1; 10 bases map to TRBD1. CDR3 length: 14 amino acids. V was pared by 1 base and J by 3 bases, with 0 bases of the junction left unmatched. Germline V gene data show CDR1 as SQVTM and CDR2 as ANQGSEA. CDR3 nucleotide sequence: TGCAGCGTTGAAGGGACAGGGGGCTACAATGAGCAGTTCTTC. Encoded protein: CSVEGTGGYNEQFF.

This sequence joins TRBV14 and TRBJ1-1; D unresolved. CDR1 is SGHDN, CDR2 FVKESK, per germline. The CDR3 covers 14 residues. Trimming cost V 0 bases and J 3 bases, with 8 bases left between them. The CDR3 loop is CASSQDLGYTEAFF. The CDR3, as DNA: TGTGCCAGCAGCCAAGATCTGGGGTACACTGAAGCTTTCTTT.

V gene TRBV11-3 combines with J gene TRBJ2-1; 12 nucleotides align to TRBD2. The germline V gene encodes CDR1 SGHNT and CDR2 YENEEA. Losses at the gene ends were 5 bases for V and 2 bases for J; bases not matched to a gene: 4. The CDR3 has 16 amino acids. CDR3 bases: TGTGCCAGCAGCCCGTCTAGCGGGGGGGCCTACAATGAGCAGTTCTTC. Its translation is CASSPSSGGAYNEQFF.

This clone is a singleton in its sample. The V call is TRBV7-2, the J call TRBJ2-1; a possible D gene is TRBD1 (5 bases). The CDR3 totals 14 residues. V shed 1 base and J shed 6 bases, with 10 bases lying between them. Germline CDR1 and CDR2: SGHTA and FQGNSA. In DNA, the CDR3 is TGTGCCAGCAGCTTAGGCAGGGCCGGCAATGAGCAGTTCTTC. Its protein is CASSLGRAGNEQFF.

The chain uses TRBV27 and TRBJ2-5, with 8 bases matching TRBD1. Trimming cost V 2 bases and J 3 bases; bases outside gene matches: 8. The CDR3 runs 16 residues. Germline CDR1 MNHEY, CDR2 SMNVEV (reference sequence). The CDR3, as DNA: TGTGCCAGCAGTTTAAGGGGGACAGGAGCCAAAGAGACCCAGTACTTC. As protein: CASSLRGTGAKETQYF.

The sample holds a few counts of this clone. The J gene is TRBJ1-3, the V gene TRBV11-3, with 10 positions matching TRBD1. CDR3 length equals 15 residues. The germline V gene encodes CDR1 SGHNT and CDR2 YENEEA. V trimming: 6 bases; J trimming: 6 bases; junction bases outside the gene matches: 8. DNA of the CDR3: TGTGCCAGCAGGTCGGACAGGGGGTCCTTAAACACCATATATTTT. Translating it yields CASRSDRGSLNTIYF.

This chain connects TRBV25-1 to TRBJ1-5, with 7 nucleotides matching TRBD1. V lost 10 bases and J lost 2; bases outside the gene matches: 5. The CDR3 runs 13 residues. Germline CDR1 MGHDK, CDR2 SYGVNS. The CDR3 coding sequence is TGTGCCACCCAGGGGGTAGGCAATCAGCCCCAGCATTTT. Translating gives CATQGVGNQPQHF.

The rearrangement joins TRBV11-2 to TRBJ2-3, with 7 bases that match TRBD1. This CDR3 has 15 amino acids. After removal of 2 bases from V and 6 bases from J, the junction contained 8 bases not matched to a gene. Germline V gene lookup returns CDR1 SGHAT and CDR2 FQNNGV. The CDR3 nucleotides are TGTGCCAGCAGCTTACAGGGGGTGATCAGGGATACGCAGTATTTT. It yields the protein CASSLQGVIRDTQYF. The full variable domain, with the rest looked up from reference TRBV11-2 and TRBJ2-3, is EAGVAQSPRYKIIEKRQSVAFWCNPISGHATLYWYQQILGQGPKLLIQFQNNGVVDDSQLPKDRFSAERLKGVDSTLKIQPAKLEDSAVYLCASSLQGVIRDTQYFGPGTRLTVL.

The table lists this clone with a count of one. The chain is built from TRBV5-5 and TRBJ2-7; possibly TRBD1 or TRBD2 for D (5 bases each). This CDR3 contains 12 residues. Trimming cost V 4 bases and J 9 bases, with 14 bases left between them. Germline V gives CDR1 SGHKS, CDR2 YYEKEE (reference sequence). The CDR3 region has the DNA TGTGCCAGCAGCCCTGGGGGAACCGCGCAGTACTTC. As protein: CASSPGGTAQYF.

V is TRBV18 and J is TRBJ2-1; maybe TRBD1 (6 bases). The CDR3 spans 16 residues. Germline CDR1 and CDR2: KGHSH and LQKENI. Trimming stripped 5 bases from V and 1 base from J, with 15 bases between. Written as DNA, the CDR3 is TGTGCCAGCTCATCACAACAGGGTCCGTCCTACAATGAGCAGTTCTTC. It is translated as CASSSQQGPSYNEQFF.

CDR3 protein: CASRDRTGETEAFF. The CDR3 DNA is TGTGCCAGCAGAGACCGGACAGGGGAGACTGAAGCTTTCTTT. The chain couples TRBV2 to TRBJ1-1; TRBD1 agrees at 9 bases. Trimming took 6 bases from V and 5 from J; bases not matched to a gene: 7. This CDR3 contains 14 residues. Germline V gives CDR1 SNHLY, CDR2 FYNNEI.

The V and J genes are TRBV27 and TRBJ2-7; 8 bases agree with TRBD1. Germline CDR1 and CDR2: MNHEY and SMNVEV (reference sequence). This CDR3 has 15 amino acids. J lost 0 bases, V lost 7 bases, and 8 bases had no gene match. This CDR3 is CASKPYRGVSYEQYF. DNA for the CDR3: TGTGCCAGCAAACCTTACAGGGGGGTCTCCTACGAGCAGTACTTC.

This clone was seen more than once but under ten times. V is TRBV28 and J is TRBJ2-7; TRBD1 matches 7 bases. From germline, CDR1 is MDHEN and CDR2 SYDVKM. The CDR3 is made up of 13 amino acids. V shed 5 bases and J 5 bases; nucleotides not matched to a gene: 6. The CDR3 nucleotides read TGTGCCAGCAGTGTACCAGGGGGTAACGAGCAGTACTTC. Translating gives CASSVPGGNEQYF.

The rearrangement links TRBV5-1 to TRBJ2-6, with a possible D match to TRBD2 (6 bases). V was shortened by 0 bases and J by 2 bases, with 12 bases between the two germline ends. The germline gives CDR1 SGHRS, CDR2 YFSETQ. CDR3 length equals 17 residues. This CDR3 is CASSLGGGRAGANVLTF. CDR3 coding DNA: TGCGCCAGCAGCTTGGGTGGAGGGCGCGCTGGGGCCAACGTCCTGACTTTC.

CDR3 residues: CASSLKPGQPFYGYTF. Written as DNA, the CDR3 is TGCGCCAGCAGCCTGAAGCCGGGACAGCCTTTCTATGGCTACACCTTC. The J gene is TRBJ1-2, the V gene TRBV5-1; 7 bases are shared with TRBD1. The CDR3 has 16 residues. Germline V gene lookup returns CDR1 SGHRS and CDR2 YFSETQ. V lost 4 bases to trimming and J lost 4 bases; unmatched junction nucleotides: 13. The variable domain in full, completed from reference TRBV5-1 and TRBJ1-2, reads KAGVTQTPRYLIKTRGQQVTLSCSPISGHRSVSWYQQTPGQGLQFLFEYFSETQRNKGNFPGRFSGRQFSNSRSEMNVSTLELGDSALYLCASSLKPGQPFYGYTFGSGTRLTVV.

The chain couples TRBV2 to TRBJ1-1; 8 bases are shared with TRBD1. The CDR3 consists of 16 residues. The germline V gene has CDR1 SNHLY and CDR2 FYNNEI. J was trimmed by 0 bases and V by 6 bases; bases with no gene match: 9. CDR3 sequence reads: CASREPGRGLNTEAFF. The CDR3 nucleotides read TGTGCCAGCAGGGAACCCGGCAGGGGGCTGAACACTGAAGCTTTCTTT.

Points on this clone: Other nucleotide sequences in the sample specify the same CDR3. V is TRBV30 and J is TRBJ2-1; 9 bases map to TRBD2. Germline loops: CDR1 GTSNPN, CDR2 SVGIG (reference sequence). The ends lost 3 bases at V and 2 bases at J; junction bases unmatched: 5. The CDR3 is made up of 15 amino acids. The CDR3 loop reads CAWSPGLAAYNEQFF. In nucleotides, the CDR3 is TGTGCCTGGAGCCCGGGACTAGCAGCCTACAATGAGCAGTTCTTC.

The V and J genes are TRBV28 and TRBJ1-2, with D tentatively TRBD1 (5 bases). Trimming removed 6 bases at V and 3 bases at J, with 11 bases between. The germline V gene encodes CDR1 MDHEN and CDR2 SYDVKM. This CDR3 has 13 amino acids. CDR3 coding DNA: TGTGCCAGCAGCTCAGGGACCGACTATGGCTACACCTTC. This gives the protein CASSSGTDYGYTF.

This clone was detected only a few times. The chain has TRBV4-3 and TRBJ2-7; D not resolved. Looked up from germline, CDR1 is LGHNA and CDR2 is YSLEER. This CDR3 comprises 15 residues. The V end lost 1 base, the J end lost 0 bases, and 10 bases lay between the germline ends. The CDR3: CASSQVYGSSYEQYF. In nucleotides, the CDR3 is TGCGCCAGCAGCCAAGTCTACGGTAGCTCCTACGAGCAGTACTTC.